The rows below give T cell receptor beta chains drawn from one sample of a study of Ad26.COV2.S vaccination and SARS-CoV-2 variants. Assay used: immunoSEQ multiplex PCR; TCRdb lists only in-frame clones, some missing. This sample has approximately 300,000 clones, with 86% found just once. This material consisted of peripheral blood, taken in a trial of Ad26.COV2.S vaccine versus placebo. These receptors were taken from a person between 18 and 65 years old who received the Ad26.COV2.S COVID-19 vaccine or a placebo. Both conserved end residues are part of each CDR3. A D gene is named only where the DNA matches it firmly. Expanded clones get a size class; other rows say once, few or many, or leave the size out.

CDR3aa: CASSPGVHQPQHF; CDR3nt: TGTGCCAGCTCACCGGGGGTTCATCAGCCCCAGCATTTT; abundance: .; v_gene: TRBV18; j_gene: TRBJ1-5; d_gene: .
CDR3aa: CASSAPTGARINQPQHF; CDR3nt: TGTGCCAGCAGTGCTCCTACAGGGGCGAGGATCAATCAGCCCCAGCATTTT; abundance: .; v_gene: TRBV6-1; j_gene: TRBJ1-5; d_gene: TRBD1
CDR3aa: CASSQVRPRSGNTIYF; CDR3nt: TGCGCCAGCAGCCAAGTTAGGCCACGCTCTGGAAACACCATATATTTT; abundance: .; v_gene: TRBV4-1; j_gene: TRBJ1-3; d_gene: .
CDR3aa: CASSLDIYRDGGYTF; CDR3nt: TGCGCCAGCAGCTTGGATATCTACAGGGACGGCGGCTACACCTTC; abundance: .; v_gene: TRBV5-1; j_gene: TRBJ1-2; d_gene: .
CDR3aa: CSASRQGNNQPQHF; CDR3nt: TGCAGTGCTAGTAGACAGGGAAACAATCAGCCCCAGCATTTT; abundance: once; v_gene: TRBV20-1; j_gene: TRBJ1-5; d_gene: TRBD1
CDR3aa: CASSVAERSSGANVLTF; CDR3nt: TGTGCCAGCAGCGTAGCGGAAAGGAGCTCTGGGGCCAACGTCCTGACTTTC; abundance: .; v_gene: TRBV9; j_gene: TRBJ2-6; d_gene: .
CDR3aa: CASSQGTGRTEAFF; CDR3nt: TGCGCCAGCAGCCAAGGGACAGGGAGGACTGAAGCTTTCTTT; abundance: few; v_gene: TRBV4-3; j_gene: TRBJ1-1; d_gene: TRBD1
CDR3aa: CASSDIDGNEKLFF; CDR3nt: TGTGCCAGCAGCGACATCGATGGGAATGAAAAACTGTTTTTT; abundance: .; v_gene: TRBV27; j_gene: TRBJ1-4; d_gene: .
CDR3aa: CASSLSGASGVPSYNEQFF; CDR3nt: TGTGCCAGCAGCTTGTCCGGGGCTAGCGGGGTTCCCTCCTACAATGAGCAGTTCTTC; abundance: .; v_gene: TRBV5-4; j_gene: TRBJ2-1; d_gene: TRBD2
CDR3aa: CASVTNRGERTDTQYF; CDR3nt: TGCGCCAGCGTCACAAACAGGGGGGAGAGGACAGATACGCAGTATTTT; abundance: .; v_gene: TRBV23-1; j_gene: TRBJ2-3; d_gene: TRBD1
CDR3aa: CASSHLTGVHF; CDR3nt: TGTGCCAGTAGTCATTTAACAGGGGTACACTTC; abundance: .; v_gene: TRBV19; j_gene: TRBJ1-2; d_gene: TRBD1
CDR3aa: CATSDYQETQYF; CDR3nt: TGTGCCACCAGTGATTACCAAGAGACCCAGTACTTC; abundance: .; v_gene: TRBV24-1; j_gene: TRBJ2-5; d_gene: .
CDR3aa: CASSVDGRGLNYGYTF; CDR3nt: TGTGCCAGCAGCGTGGACGGGAGGGGGCTAAACTATGGCTACACCTTC; abundance: once; v_gene: TRBV7-2; j_gene: TRBJ1-2; d_gene: TRBD1
CDR3aa: CATSREGQAYEQYF; CDR3nt: TGTGCCACCAGCAGAGAGGGACAAGCCTACGAGCAGTACTTC; abundance: .; v_gene: TRBV15; j_gene: TRBJ2-7; d_gene: .
CDR3aa: CASSRTGGNTEAFF; CDR3nt: TGCGCCAGCAGCAGGACAGGGGGGAACACTGAAGCTTTCTTT; abundance: .; v_gene: TRBV5-1; j_gene: TRBJ1-1; d_gene: TRBD1
CDR3aa: CASSSRDRGLETQYF; CDR3nt: TGTGCCAGCAGCTCCCGGGACAGGGGTCTCGAGACCCAGTACTTC; abundance: .; v_gene: TRBV7-2; j_gene: TRBJ2-5; d_gene: TRBD1
CDR3aa: CASSMDRGFGQPQHF; CDR3nt: TGTGCCAGTAGTATGGACAGGGGTTTTGGACAGCCCCAGCATTTT; abundance: .; v_gene: TRBV19; j_gene: TRBJ1-5; d_gene: TRBD1
CDR3aa: CASMGGLLQEATEAFF; CDR3nt: TGTGCCAGTATGGGAGGACTATTGCAGGAGGCTACTGAAGCTTTCTTT; abundance: few; v_gene: TRBV19; j_gene: TRBJ1-1; d_gene: .
CDR3aa: CASSLNIKSSYNSPLHF; CDR3nt: TGTGCCAGCAGTTTAAACATTAAGAGCTCCTATAATTCACCCCTCCACTTT; abundance: .; v_gene: TRBV27; j_gene: TRBJ1-6; d_gene: .
CDR3aa: CASSQVGRTSSNYGYTF; CDR3nt: TGCGCCAGCAGCCAAGTAGGCAGGACTAGTTCTAACTATGGCTACACCTTC; abundance: .; v_gene: TRBV4-1; j_gene: TRBJ1-2; d_gene: .